What follows are 2 T cell receptor beta chains derived from one specimen sequenced in a study of cytomegalovirus exposure and HLA in healthy donors. PCR involved 60 Vbeta and 13 Jbeta primers. Measured with immunoSEQ multiplex PCR; TCRdb has only the in-frame clones, and not every one. The table has about 170,000 clones, approximately 70% seen once. The source material was PBMCs. Every receptor here comes from a woman aged 18-29 years in good health and CMV-seropositive.

There are a few counts of this clone. V is TRBV18 and J is TRBJ2-3; 11 nucleotides agree with TRBD2. Trimming cost V 2 bases and J 3 bases; bases outside gene matches: 4. The CDR3 loop spans 16 amino acids. Germline V gene data show CDR1 as KGHSH and CDR2 as LQKENI. The CDR3 loop reads CASSPKLAGETDTQYF. Here the CDR3 DNA reads TGTGCCAGCTCACCAAAACTAGCGGGGGAGACAGATACGCAGTATTTT.

J is TRBJ2-2 and V is TRBV28, with D tentatively TRBD2 (5 bases). V lost 2 bases and J 3 bases, leaving 10 bases between the germline ends. The CDR3 has 15 residues. The germline V gene encodes CDR1 MDHEN and CDR2 SYDVKM. CDR3 coding DNA: TGTGCCAGCAGTTTAAGGACGAGGGACACCGGGGAGCTGTTTTTT. Protein: CASSLRTRDTGELFF.